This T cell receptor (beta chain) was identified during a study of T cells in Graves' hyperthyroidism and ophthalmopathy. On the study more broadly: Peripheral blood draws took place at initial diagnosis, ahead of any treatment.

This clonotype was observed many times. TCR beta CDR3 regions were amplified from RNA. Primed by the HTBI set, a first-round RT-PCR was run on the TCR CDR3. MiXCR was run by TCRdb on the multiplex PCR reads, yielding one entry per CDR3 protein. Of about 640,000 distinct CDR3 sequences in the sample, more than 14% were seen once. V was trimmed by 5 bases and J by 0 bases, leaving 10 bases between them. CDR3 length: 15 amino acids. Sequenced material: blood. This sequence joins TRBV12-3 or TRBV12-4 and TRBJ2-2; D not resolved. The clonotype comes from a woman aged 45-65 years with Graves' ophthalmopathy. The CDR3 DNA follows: TGTGCCAGCAGTCTCGGACGTACGAACACCGGGGAGCTGTTTTTT. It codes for CASSLGRTNTGELFF.